This T cell receptor (beta chain) was obtained from a study of cytomegalovirus exposure and HLA in healthy donors (dated by TCRdb to 2016 to 2017). Notes on the research overall: According to an earlier analysis of 587 of the donors, some 180 million T cells yielded 117 million unique TCR beta sequences and 250 to 350 Gb of sequence data. An early release that covered several hundred HLA-typed donors contained about 300 gigabases of sequencing data and approximately 85 million unique TCR sequences. Among the 398 genotyped donors, around 81% belonged to the genetic ancestry cluster associated with self-reported Caucasian donors. The study was designed to test whether signatures of past pathogen exposure could be identified by cataloging public T cell receptors. Using immunosequencing, the study profiled T cell repertoires from roughly 650 subjects and related those repertoires to cytomegalovirus serostatus. A separate validation cohort of some 130 different subjects was used in addition to the 666-subject first cohort. To predict cytomegalovirus infection status, the study brought together high-throughput TCR immunosequencing, statistical association of individual TCRs with disease status, and machine learning. To study patterns of TCR occurrence, a later analysis re-analyzed previously published TCR beta repertoires from more than 550 donors and added high-resolution HLA genotyping. The later analysis used no new phenotypic data to find candidate immune exposures, relying instead on TCR beta sequences and their occurrence across donors. To decide whether each TCR beta V gene segment behaved as functional or pseudogenic, an earlier analysis of several hundred of the donors relied on high-throughput TCR beta sequencing. Alongside the repertoire data, information on donor age, sex, ethnicity and CMV serostatus was compiled. In a later genetic analysis, genome-wide SNP genotypes for about three fifths of the roughly 670 donors were used, and that subset was treated as a discovery cohort. All discovery cohort repertoires had been generated using a single sequencing platform. Class I and class II HLA loci were covered by the typing at four-digit resolution. The number of donors typed differed by locus, with roughly 629-640 for A, B, C, DRB1 and DQB1, approximately 500 for DQA1, over 600 for DPA1, and about 450 for DPB1. Because of strong linkage in the cohort, a few DR-DQ haplotypes were treated as single units for association and clustering. Among approximately 370 genotyped donors of the cohort, an average of roughly 230,000 unique TCR beta nucleotide sequences was sequenced per donor, of which about 19% were non-productive.

CDR1 and CDR2 are drawn from the germline V gene: SGHRS, YFSETQ. Its CDR3 holds 15 amino acids, cysteine through phenylalanine. The read is trimmed to its CDR3 DNA, 45 bases read in frame from base 1. The V end loses 0 bases and the J end loses 7 bases, and a stretch of 14 bases separates them. The library was produced with the immunoSEQ multiplex PCR assay. For the multiplex PCR, a mixture combining 60 forward primers for TCR Vbeta segments and 13 reverse primers for TCR Jbeta segments was used. The CDR3 region of rearranged TCR beta genes was amplified from genomic DNA with a multiplex PCR assay. On the Illumina HiSeq System, the amplified TCR beta libraries were sequenced as 87-base-pair reads. Per the authors' processing: In a later analysis, some 80 million unique TCR beta chains were counted across the 650 to 750 repertoires, and roughly 11 million of these chains were shared by at least two donors. To remove PCR and sequencing errors, raw reads were error-corrected and collapsed into unique sequences using a nearest-neighbor algorithm that merged closely related sequences. CDR3 sequences were aligned to IMGT reference sequences to assign V, D and J gene segments. For a sequence to be retained, a match of at least six nucleotides was required to both a V gene segment and a J gene segment. Rearrangements were called productive when the CDR3 lacked stop codons and stayed in frame with V and J; all others were non-productive. CDR3 was defined by IMGT convention, running from the second conserved V-encoded cysteine to the conserved J-encoded phenylalanine. Sequences without an unambiguous match to a single V gene segment were excluded from the earlier analysis of 500 to 700 of the donors. An earlier analysis of under 750 of the donors called V segments functional above 56.7% productive rearrangements and segregating when the between-donor standard deviation exceeded 5%. A statistical classification framework was built for diagnosing cytomegalovirus status from the catalog of TCR beta chain sequences. A later analysis assigned V and J genes by comparing TCR nucleotide sequences with IMGT/GENE-DB human TR gene sequences. The TCRdist pipeline was used in a later analysis to assign CDR3 sequences and most-parsimonious VDJ recombination scenarios. In a later analysis, every TCR beta chain was defined by the combination of its CDR3 amino acid sequence and its V-gene family, and reads without a unique V-gene family were dropped. In a later analysis, nearly 600 highly shared, low-generation-probability nucleotide sequences were removed to address suspected cross-contamination and a sequencing artifact. A later analysis calculated a clonal expansion index for each public chain from normalized within-repertoire ranks of inferred template counts. In a later analysis, generation probabilities were computed with a VDJ recombination model fitted to out-of-frame rearrangements, and the resulting probabilities were checked against IGoR. A later analysis scored TCR-TCR, TCR-HLA and TCR-CMV co-occurrence with hypergeometric tests, applying a repertoire-size bias correction to TCR pairs. A later analysis estimated false discovery rates by permuting HLA or CMV assignments 20 times. In a later analysis, co-occurring TCRs were grouped using DBSCAN, with TCRdist sequence similarity added in when clustering inside HLA-allele-positive subsets. Co-occurrence clustering excluded repertoires with fewer than 30,000 or more than 120,000 public chains, plus five with anomalous nucleotide sharing. TCRdb carries this immuneACCESS record with in-frame sequences only. Its versions omit some clonotypes, under half of them owing to an unresolved V gene in the studies checked, with the rest unexplained. The V and J calls and the clone size are those of that table, but D and trimming were determined from the DNA. In all, the sample holds some 160,000 clones, and almost 80% of those were seen once. About 1.7% of the sample belongs to the ten largest clones.

Remarks on this clone: No antigen is known for it. The input lacks base qualities; no much larger clone sits a single base away.

In total, approximately 610 healthy bone marrow donors made up the cohort. Cohort members were all nominally healthy when sampled, although unrecorded immune exposures were likely present. The donor tested CMV seronegative and was one of the 352 seronegative cohort members. A peripheral blood sample was collected from each donor, and TCR beta sequencing was performed on peripheral blood mononuclear cells. The Qiagen DNeasy Blood Extraction Kit was used to extract genomic DNA from the blood cell samples. Broad study findings and their caveats: The sequencing pipeline was judged likely to have produced a cluster of highly shared sequence variants as a technical artifact. In a later analysis, HLA-associated TCR beta chains showed more clonal expansion and lower generation probabilities than non-associated chains that were equally common. According to a later genetic analysis, donors in an Asian-associated ancestry cluster had fewer N-insertions in productive TCRs than the approximately 610-donor mean. Some IMGT-functional V segments, including TRBV6-2 and TRBV6-3, could not be told apart with the 87-base-pair reads, so those segments were excluded. The classifier was reported to diagnose cytomegalovirus status with high specificity and sensitivity in both the original cohort and the validation cohort. When HLA alleles, especially DR and DQ, strongly co-occurred, TCR associations were difficult to assign to individual alleles. Because HLA typing was unavailable for some donors at each locus, only the typed subset was used in association tests. At a false discovery rate of 0.05, a later analysis linked some 17,000 TCR beta sequences to specific HLA alleles. Immune exposure information for the cohort was limited to CMV serostatus. The earlier analysis of approximately 540 of the donors excluded around 17 rarely observed V segments, including chromosome 9 orphons, because counts were too low. In a later analysis, TCR association rates were found to vary across HLA loci, with the most associated TCRs seen for DRB1 alleles and the fewest for HLA-C alleles. Sequencing depth was assumed to be roughly uniform across donors in the presence/absence analyses, though that assumption may not hold. In this cohort, only TCR beta chains were sequenced, and detectable features were limited by the absence of alpha or paired-chain data. Several of the top co-occurrence clusters appeared to be linked to parvovirus B19, influenza, CMV and Epstein-Barr virus, according to a later analysis. V-gene and J-gene trimming of TCR beta chains was associated with a missense DCLRE1C variant in a later genetic analysis, and the association was replicated in an independent cohort. In a later analysis, most CMV-associated TCR beta chains were found to appear HLA-restricted, with HLA associations seemingly driven largely by CMV exposure. A further reported finding was that TCR beta sequences accurately predicted the HLA-A and HLA-B alleles for most subjects in the first cohort. Most TCR sequences were seen in very few donors, while some public TCRs were found in many individuals. In an earlier analysis of some 500 of the donors, most TCR beta V segments appeared in productive rearrangements about 90% or about 30% of the time, broadly matching IMGT annotations. Linkage disequilibrium might explain the correlated functional status among segregating V segments, but an unknown experimental factor could not be ruled out. The study gave a list of 150 to 200 TCR beta chains associated with cytomegalovirus. A few of the identified cytomegalovirus-associated TCR beta chains were confirmed in vitro to be specific for cytomegalovirus antigens. According to the authors, the approach could potentially be generalized to other disease states and immunological phenotypes.

The source of this sequence is a woman under 40 in good health and CMV-seronegative. The sequence links TRBV5-1 to TRBJ1-5; the D gene is not confidently resolved. The specimen sequenced was PBMCs. The sequence in DNA is TGCGCCAGCAGCTTGGCCGGAAGCGCGGGCCAGCCCCAGCATTTT. Translated, this is CASSLAGSAGQPQHF. When the CDR3 is completed using the reference TRBV5-1 and TRBJ1-5 genes on either side, the full variable domain is KAGVTQTPRYLIKTRGQQVTLSCSPISGHRSVSWYQQTPGQGLQFLFEYFSETQRNKGNFPGRFSGRQFSNSRSEMNVSTLELGDSALYLCASSLAGSAGQPQHFGDGTRLSIL.